These 27 T cell receptor beta chains share one sample of origin, sequenced in a study of shared clonotypes between healthy human individuals. TCRdb's table, derived via immunoSEQ multiplex PCR, lists solely in-frame clones and lacks some. The repertoire has about 1.1 million clones, approximately 80% of them found once; the top ten carry 0.4% to 0.55%. Sequenced sample: memory CD4+ T cells from PBMCs. The subset is: CD45RA-negative fraction. These receptors all stem from a man younger than 30 in good health. Some clones in this sample may be carry-over from other donors' samples.

The CDR3 protein is CASSFHGNTEAFF. The CDR3 DNA follows: TGCGCCAGCAGCTTCCACGGGAACACTGAAGCTTTCTTT. J is TRBJ1-1 and V is TRBV5-1; no clear D. CDR3 length equals 13 residues. The V gene's germline CDR1 is SGHRS and CDR2 YFSETQ. V shed 2 bases and J shed 1 base, with 6 bases lying between them.

The rearrangement links TRBV28 to TRBJ1-3; D perhaps matches TRBD1 (6 bases). The CDR3 length is 13 residues. Per the germline V gene, CDR1 is MDHEN and CDR2 is SYDVKM. Trimming stripped 5 bases from V and 4 bases from J, with 9 bases between. The CDR3 spells CASSDRSGNTIYF. Here the CDR3 DNA reads TGTGCCAGCAGTGACAGGTCAGGAAACACCATATATTTT.

The chain joins TRBV5-1 to TRBJ2-7; the D gene is possibly TRBD1 (6 bases). The V end was cut by 2 bases, the J end by 7 bases, with 19 bases between. Germline V gene sequence: CDR1 SGHRS, CDR2 YFSETQ. This CDR3 is 15 amino acids long. DNA for the CDR3: TGCGCCAGCAGCTTAGAGGGGGAGAGCGCGTCGGAGCAGTACTTC. Protein: CASSLEGESASEQYF.

V usage is TRBV6-5 and J usage is TRBJ2-3, with a weak D call TRBD1 (6 bases). The V gene lost 6 bases and the J gene lost 4 bases, with 11 bases spanning the gap. This CDR3 has 13 residues. Germline V lookup: CDR1 MNHEY, CDR2 SVGAGI. The chain's CDR3 is CASRPGVADTQYF. In nucleotides, the CDR3 is TGTGCCAGCAGGCCAGGGGTCGCAGATACGCAGTATTTT.

This clone has only one observation. This chain uses TRBV28 with TRBJ1-1; D is unresolved. The CDR3 length is 12 residues. Germline CDR1 and CDR2: MDHEN and SYDVKM. Deletions cut 3 bases from V and 8 bases from J, with 10 bases between. The CDR3 coding sequence is TGTGCCAGCAGTTTCCCCGGCAGGGAAGCTTTCTTT. Translation: CASSFPGREAFF.

The V gene is TRBV30, the J gene TRBJ1-2; TRBD1 is a possible D gene (5 bases). V gave up 3 bases and J gave up 4 bases, with 15 bases separating them. The CDR3 is made up of 14 amino acids. In germline, CDR1 is GTSNPN, CDR2 SVGIG (reference sequence). As DNA, the CDR3 is TGTGCCTGGAGAACCGGGGGGGGACGCTATGGCTACACCTTC. This encodes CAWRTGGGRYGYTF.

The CDR3 DNA reads as TGTGCCAGCAGTTTTAGCGGGGGGGCTGGCCCACGAAGTCCCTGGGTGCAGTACTTC. This sequence encodes CASSFSGGAGPRSPWVQYF. This chain uses TRBV28 with TRBJ2-7; 11 positions match TRBD2. V was clipped by 3 bases and J by 9 bases; unmatched bases: 22. Germline assignment: CDR1 MDHEN and CDR2 SYDVKM. The CDR3 consists of 19 residues.

The CDR3 protein is CASSPPGDGGTGELFF. CDR3 nucleotides: TGTGCCAGCAGTCCCCCCGGGGACGGGGGGACCGGGGAGCTGTTTTTT. The V call is TRBV28, the J call TRBJ2-2, with 7 bases fitting TRBD2. CDR1 and CDR2 (germline): MDHEN, SYDVKM. V shed 5 bases, J shed 5 bases, and the junction held 11 bases outside the gene matches. This CDR3 is built from 16 residues.

This sequence joins TRBV4-3 and TRBJ2-3; D might be TRBD2 (5 bases). The CDR3 runs 17 residues. Trimming took off 0 bases at V and 4 bases at J, with 17 bases between the two ends. Germline CDR1 and CDR2: LGHNA and YSLEER. The CDR3 sequence: CASSQERRSDGADTQYF. CDR3 DNA: TGCGCCAGCAGCCAAGAGCGAAGGTCGGACGGGGCAGATACGCAGTATTTT.

The chain combines TRBV6-5 with TRBJ1-1; D is possibly TRBD1 (6 bases). The V and J ends lost 6 bases and 6 bases respectively, with 11 bases between them. Germline V gives CDR1 MNHEY, CDR2 SVGAGI. CDR3 size: 12 residues. In DNA, the CDR3 is TGTGCCAGCAGAAACAGGGAAGCTGAAGCTTTCTTT. Encoded protein: CASRNREAEAFF.

The CDR3 sequence is CASSPRGSGTYEQYF. The CDR3 bases are TGTGCCAGCAGCCCCCGTGGATCGGGAACCTACGAGCAGTACTTC. The J gene is TRBJ2-7, the V gene TRBV28; possible D gene TRBD2, 5 bases. Trimming removed 6 bases at V and 2 bases at J, with 17 bases between. The CDR3 sequence is 15 residues long. Germline V gene data show CDR1 as MDHEN and CDR2 as SYDVKM. Supplemented by reference TRBV28 and TRBJ2-7, the full variable domain reads DVKVTQSSRYLVKRTGEKVFLECVQDMDHENMFWYRQDPGLGLRLIYFSYDVKMKEKGDIPEGYSVSREKKERFSLILESASTNQTSMYLCASSPRGSGTYEQYFGPGTRLTVT.

This clone has a single count. Germline and junction disagree at one end, which may indicate a read error. V and J are TRBV29-1 and TRBJ1-2; D may be TRBD1 (5 bases). Looked up from germline, CDR1 is SQVTM and CDR2 is ANQGSEA. There are 15 residues in the CDR3. The CDR3 here is CNVGAGLGGRRGYTF. For the CDR3, the DNA is TGCAACGTTGGTGCAGGGCTGGGGGGGAGGAGAGGCTACACCTTC.

The chain joins TRBV6-1 to TRBJ2-7, with D possibly TRBD1 on 7 matching bases. The CDR3 has 13 amino acids. Trimming cost V 6 bases and J 7 bases, with 16 bases left between them. Looked up from germline, CDR1 is MNHNS and CDR2 is SASEGT. The CDR3 here is CASREGAFEEQYF. CDR3 DNA sequence: TGTGCCAGCAGGGAGGGGGCATTCGAGGAGCAGTACTTC.

The chain couples TRBV7-8 to TRBJ2-2, with D maybe TRBD2 (6 bases). Germline CDR1 and CDR2: SGHVS and FQNEAQ. This CDR3 region has 16 residues. The V and J ends lost 1 base and 1 base respectively, with 10 bases between them. The DNA for the CDR3 is TGTGCCAGCAGCTTAGAAGGGGAGGAGAACACCGGGGAGCTGTTTTTT. It is translated as CASSLEGEENTGELFF.

The rearrangement uses TRBV7-3 and TRBJ2-1, with 12 bases identical to TRBD2. The CDR3 is 15 residues long. V shed 5 bases and J 5 bases; nucleotides not matched to a gene: 4. Germline lookup yields CDR1 SGHTA and CDR2 FQGTGA. For the CDR3, the DNA is TGTGCCAGCAGCGCACTAGCGGGAGGTCACAATGAGCAGTTCTTC. This codes for CASSALAGGHNEQFF.

The chain joins TRBV5-1 to TRBJ2-7, with D possibly being TRBD2 (6 bases). Germline CDR1 is SGHRS and CDR2 is YFSETQ. The CDR3 loop spans 14 amino acids. The germline V and J ends were trimmed by 0 bases and 5 bases, with 12 bases remaining between them. CDR3 DNA sequence: TGCGCCAGCAGCTTGGACGGGAGATTCGACGAGCAGTACTTC. This sequence encodes CASSLDGRFDEQYF.

The chain links TRBV5-1 to TRBJ2-7; a weak D match, TRBD1 (6 bases). The CDR3 runs 14 residues. The germline gives CDR1 SGHRS, CDR2 YFSETQ. V lost 2 bases, J lost 4 bases, and 13 bases lay in between. The CDR3 nucleotides read TGCGCCAGCAGCTTACCGGGACAATCTTACGAGCAGTACTTC. It is translated as CASSLPGQSYEQYF.

The J gene is TRBJ2-2, the V gene TRBV6-5; D unclear. The CDR3 sequence is 16 residues long. The germline CDR1 and CDR2 sequences are MNHEY and SVGAGI. V was cut by 1 base and J by 1 base, with 10 bases left in between. Here the CDR3 DNA reads TGTGCCAGCAGTTACTGGCTGCCCCTGAACACCGGGGAGCTGTTTTTT. It specifies CASSYWLPLNTGELFF.

The chain employs TRBV6-5 and TRBJ1-2; 11 bases map to TRBD1. Germline values: CDR1 MNHEY, CDR2 SVGAGI. V trimming: 0 bases; J trimming: 0 bases; junction bases outside the gene matches: 0. This CDR3 contains 16 residues. Here the CDR3 DNA reads TGTGCCAGCAGTTACTCGGGACAGGGGGCTAACTATGGCTACACCTTC. Its translation is CASSYSGQGANYGYTF.

This clone was picked up many times. V usage is TRBV5-6 and J usage is TRBJ1-1; D is undetermined. The CDR3 has 14 residues. CDR1 and CDR2 from the germline V gene are SGHDT and YYEEEE. V was cut by 2 bases and J by 2 bases, with 10 bases left in between. In DNA, the CDR3 is TGTGCCAGCAGCTTTCGGGAGATCAACACTGAAGCTTTCTTT. Translated, it gives CASSFREINTEAFF.

The rearrangement links TRBV11-2 to TRBJ2-3; TRBD2 matches 8 bases. CDR3 length: 14 residues. Germline V gene sequence: CDR1 SGHAT, CDR2 FQNNGV. V trimming: 5 bases; J trimming: 1 base; junction bases outside the gene matches: 2. The CDR3 region is CASSVTSGTDTQYF. CDR3 nucleotide sequence: TGTGCCAGCAGCGTGACTAGCGGCACAGATACGCAGTATTTT.

The chain recombines TRBV5-1 with TRBJ1-2; D remains ambiguous. This CDR3 is 13 amino acids long. From germline, CDR1 is SGHRS and CDR2 YFSETQ. Trimming left V 5 bases short and J 0 bases short, with 8 bases between. CDR3 amino acids: CASSHRTNYGYTF. CDR3 DNA: TGCGCCAGCAGTCACCGCACTAACTATGGCTACACCTTC.

The chain is built from TRBV5-1 and TRBJ2-3, with D possibly matching TRBD2 (5 bases). The CDR3 loop spans 14 amino acids. V was shortened by 4 bases and J by 2 bases, with 11 bases between the two germline ends. Germline lookup yields CDR1 SGHRS and CDR2 YFSETQ. In DNA, the CDR3 is TGCGCCAGCAGCGAGGTAGCGAACACAGATACGCAGTATTTT. It is translated as CASSEVANTDTQYF.

This clone was detected a few times. The chain is built from TRBV5-1 and TRBJ1-3; D call uncertain. Germline CDR1 and CDR2: SGHRS and YFSETQ. The CDR3 covers 14 residues. V dropped 3 bases and J dropped 3 bases, with 10 bases sitting between them. As DNA, the CDR3 is TGCGCCAGCAGCTACGGACGTGGTGGAAACACCATATATTTT. Its translation: CASSYGRGGNTIYF.

The chain combines TRBV30 with TRBJ2-1; D possibly corresponds to TRBD1 (6 bases). CDR1 and CDR2 (germline): GTSNPN, SVGIG (reference sequence). V dropped 1 base and J dropped 7 bases, with 17 bases sitting between them. This CDR3 spans 15 amino acids. Written as DNA, the CDR3 is TGTGCCTGGAGTGGGGACAACAATAGTCGGAATGAGCAGTTCTTC. Translation gives CAWSGDNNSRNEQFF.

V and J are TRBV28 and TRBJ1-2, with D maybe TRBD1 (5 bases). Per germline, CDR1 MDHEN and CDR2 SYDVKM. CDR3 length: 16 amino acids. Trimming removed 5 bases at V and 1 base at J, with 17 bases between. The CDR3 loop is CASSPSGTSSNYGYTF. The CDR3 bases are TGTGCCAGCAGTCCATCCGGGACTTCAAGTAACTATGGCTACACCTTC.

This clone was seen a few times. The V gene is TRBV9, the J gene TRBJ2-2, with D unresolved. Germline V gene lookup returns CDR1 SGDLS and CDR2 YYNGEE. The CDR3 extends over 15 amino acids. V lost 3 bases to trimming and J lost 4 bases, with 13 bases between them. The CDR3 protein is CASSGPSQPTGELFF. The CDR3 DNA is TGTGCCAGCAGCGGACCCTCCCAGCCCACCGGGGAGCTGTTTTTT.